Following are 32 T cell receptor beta chains from one sample sequenced in a study of cytomegalovirus exposure and HLA in healthy donors. PCR used 60 Vbeta primers and 13 Jbeta primers. The repertoire was sequenced with immunoSEQ multiplex PCR; TCRdb's copy has only in-frame clones and lacks some. The sample lists about 130,000 clones, less than 85% occurring once. Sequencing was carried out using PBMCs. The receptors were sampled from a man younger than 30 in good health and CMV-seropositive.

The table lists this clone with a few counts. This chain uses TRBV9 with TRBJ2-3; 9 nucleotides agree with TRBD2. Trimming removed 3 bases from V and 5 bases from J; junction bases left unmatched: 10. The CDR3 has 16 residues. CDR1 SGDLS and CDR2 YYNGEE come from the germline V gene. Written as DNA, the CDR3 is TGTGCCAGCAGCGACTCCTATAGCGGGGGATTAGATACGCAGTATTTT. This translates into CASSDSYSGGLDTQYF.

The gene calls are TRBV11-2 and TRBJ2-7; the match to TRBD1 covers 11 bases. The CDR3 has 15 amino acids. The ends lost 6 bases at V and 1 base at J; junction bases unmatched: 5. Per germline, CDR1 SGHAT and CDR2 FQNNGV. The CDR3 nucleotides are TGTGCCAGCAGACTCGGACAGGGGGCATCCTACGAGCAGTACTTC. This translates into CASRLGQGASYEQYF.

The genes are TRBV7-9 and TRBJ2-2; 9 positions agree with TRBD2. In germline, CDR1 is SEHNR, CDR2 FQNEAQ (reference sequence). The V gene end was trimmed by 3 bases and the J gene end by 1 base; junction bases not matched to a gene: 6. CDR3 length: 17 amino acids. The CDR3 DNA sequence: TGTGCCAGCAGCTTCCCAGCGGGGGGAGAGAACACCGGGGAGCTGTTTTTT. The encoded protein is CASSFPAGGENTGELFF.

The chain is built from TRBV30 and TRBJ1-4, with 9 bases matching TRBD1. CDR1 is GTSNPN, CDR2 SVGIG, per germline (reference sequence). Trimming cost V 2 bases and J 5 bases; bases outside gene matches: 15. This CDR3 has 18 residues. The CDR3 DNA sequence: TGTGCCTGGAGTAGGGGGTTATCAGGGACAGGGAGGAATGAAAAACTGTTTTTT. Translation: CAWSRGLSGTGRNEKLFF. The full variable domain, completed using reference TRBV30 and TRBJ1-4, is SQTIHQWPATLVQPVGSPLSLECTVEGTSNPNLYWYRQAAGRGLQLLFYSVGIGQISSEVPQNLSASRPQDRQFILSSKKLLLSDSGFYLCAWSRGLSGTGRNEKLFFGSGTQLSVL.

The V call is TRBV29-1, the J call TRBJ2-5; D remains unclear. The J call may not be correct, given that the DNA end is closer to TRBJ2-7. This CDR3 comprises 11 residues. The germline gives CDR1 SQVTM, CDR2 ANQGSEA. The CDR3 region is CSVETTYEQYF. The CDR3 DNA is TGCAGCGTTGAGACAACCTACGAGCAGTACTTC.

The chain joins TRBV13 to TRBJ1-1, with 8 positions matching TRBD1. The CDR3 contains 14 residues. The trim removed 5 bases at V and 7 bases at J, leaving 9 bases unmatched. The germline CDR1 and CDR2 sequences are PRHDT and FYEKMQ (reference sequence). CDR3 residues: CASSHGQGEIEAFF. In DNA, the CDR3 is TGTGCCAGCAGCCACGGACAGGGTGAGATTGAAGCTTTCTTT.

The genes are TRBV2 and TRBJ2-7; the D gene is possibly TRBD1 (5 bases). The CDR3 runs to 13 residues. Between the trimmed V and J ends, which lost 4 bases and 3 bases, there was a span of 10 bases. Germline lookup yields CDR1 SNHLY and CDR2 FYNNEI. The CDR3 DNA reads TGTGCCAGCAGTGTCAAGGGGTACTACGAGCAGTACTTC. Translated, it gives CASSVKGYYEQYF.

V is TRBV27 and J is TRBJ2-7; 8 nucleotides match TRBD2. The V gene end was trimmed by 3 bases and the J gene end by 4 bases; junction bases not matched to a gene: 14. The germline V gene encodes CDR1 MNHEY and CDR2 SMNVEV (reference sequence). This CDR3 has 17 residues. The CDR3 sequence: CASSFSPSGGARYEQYF. CDR3 coding DNA: TGTGCCAGCAGTTTCTCCCCCTCGGGGGGGGCCAGGTACGAGCAGTACTTC.

The chain has TRBV28 and TRBJ2-5, with TRBD2 matching over 15 bases. Germline trimming cut 3 bases from V and 4 bases from J; bases unmatched to any gene: 15. Germline CDR1 and CDR2: MDHEN and SYDVKM. The CDR3 runs 20 residues. CDR3 bases: TGTGCCAGCAGTTTTTTGTTTCAGGGACTAGCGGGGGGATTAGGAGAGACCCAGTACTTC. Its protein is CASSFLFQGLAGGLGETQYF.

The V gene is TRBV7-2, the J gene TRBJ2-7, with 8 nucleotides matching TRBD1. Trimming removed 7 bases from V and 3 bases from J; junction bases left unmatched: 8. Germline V gene lookup returns CDR1 SGHTA and CDR2 FQGNSA. The CDR3 covers 14 residues. As DNA, the CDR3 is TGTGCCAGCAATTCAGGGGACAGGAGCTACGAGCAGTACTTC. Translation: CASNSGDRSYEQYF.

V gene TRBV5-4 combines with J gene TRBJ2-7, with D possibly being TRBD1 (6 bases). V was pared by 7 bases and J by 0 bases, with 11 bases between. The germline gives CDR1 SGHNT, CDR2 YYREEE (reference sequence). The CDR3 totals 13 residues. CDR3 residues: CASSTGSSYEQYF. CDR3 nucleotide sequence: TGTGCCAGCTCAACAGGGAGCTCCTACGAGCAGTACTTC.

The rearrangement joins TRBV15 to TRBJ2-3; TRBD2 agrees at 15 bases. Trimming removed 1 base from V and 6 bases from J; junction bases left unmatched: 2. The CDR3 totals 16 residues. The germline V gene encodes CDR1 LNHNV and CDR2 YYDKDF (reference sequence). CDR3 DNA sequence: TGTGCCACCAGCAGAGGGACTAGCGGGGGGGCGGATACGCAGTATTTT. Its translation: CATSRGTSGGADTQYF. The full variable domain, rest sourced from reference TRBV15 and TRBJ2-3, is DAMVIQNPRYQVTQFGKPVTLSCSQTLNHNVMYWYQQKSSQAPKLLFHYYDKDFNNEADTPDNFQSRRPNTSFCFLDIRSPGLGDTAMYLCATSRGTSGGADTQYFGPGTRLTVL.

As regards this clone: The junction and the germline gene differ at one end; a read error may be behind it. The chain combines TRBV30 with TRBJ2-7; TRBD2 is a possible D gene (5 bases). This CDR3 is 16 amino acids long. Germline-derived CDR1 and CDR2 are GTSNPN and SVGIG (reference sequence). The CDR3 bases are TGTGCATGGAGTAGGTCCGCGCCAGGCTCGGGATACGCGCAGTACTTC. It encodes CAWSRSAPGSGYAQYF.

This rearrangement joins TRBV27 to TRBJ2-7; 9 nucleotides align to TRBD2. This CDR3 has 12 amino acids. The germline V gene has CDR1 MNHEY and CDR2 SMNVEV (reference sequence). The V gene end was trimmed by 6 bases and the J gene end by 6 bases; junction bases not matched to a gene: 3. As DNA, the CDR3 is TGTGCCAGCAGACTTAGCGGGGGCGAGCAGTACTTC. It is translated as CASRLSGGEQYF.

The CDR3 loop is CASSLAGGINEQFF. In DNA form, the CDR3 reads TGTGCCAGTAGTTTAGCGGGGGGGATCAATGAGCAGTTCTTC. The chain carries TRBV19 and TRBJ2-7; 11 positions agree with TRBD2. Gene TRBJ2-1 matches the end of the DNA better, so the J call may be wrong. The CDR3 is 14 amino acids. The germline V gene has CDR1 LNHDA and CDR2 SQIVND (reference sequence).

The chain carries TRBV9 and TRBJ1-2; D is perhaps TRBD1 (5 bases). The CDR3 length is 14 residues. The V end lost 4 bases, the J end lost 3 bases, and 13 bases lay between the germline ends. Germline V gives CDR1 SGDLS, CDR2 YYNGEE. The CDR3 is CASSSPGGDYGYTF. CDR3 DNA sequence: TGTGCCAGCAGCTCCCCCGGGGGGGACTATGGCTACACCTTC. The entire variable domain, with the rest obtained from reference TRBV9 and TRBJ1-2, is as follows: DSGVTQTPKHLITATGQRVTLRCSPRSGDLSVYWYQQSLDQGLQFLIQYYNGEERAKGNILERFSAQQFPDLHSELNLSSLELGDSALYFCASSSPGGDYGYTFGSGTRLTVV.

This chain joins TRBV19 and TRBJ1-1; possible D gene TRBD1, 6 bases. Trimming left V 5 bases short and J 4 bases short, with 17 bases between. The CDR3 has 15 residues. CDR1 and CDR2 (germline): LNHDA, SQIVND (reference sequence). CDR3 loop: CASSPLTGVGTEAFF. CDR3 DNA sequence: TGTGCCAGTAGTCCCCTGACAGGAGTTGGCACTGAAGCTTTCTTT.

This clone was recorded only once. This chain joins TRBV19 and TRBJ1-5; the D is unclear. Trimming removed 3 bases from V and 3 bases from J, with 9 bases in between. CDR3 size: 14 residues. CDR1 is LNHDA and CDR2 is SQIVND in the germline V gene (reference sequence). The CDR3 sequence is CASSILDYNQPQHF. The CDR3 nucleotides are TGTGCCAGTAGTATTCTAGACTACAATCAGCCCCAGCATTTT.

The count of this clone is one. The CDR3 nucleotides read TGTGCCAGCAGTCGGGACCGCGCGGTGGGGGGTTCACCCCTCCACTTT. Translated: CASSRDRAVGGSPLHF. This sequence joins TRBV27 and TRBJ1-6, with D possibly matching TRBD1 (5 bases). CDR3 length equals 16 residues. Per the germline V gene, CDR1 is MNHEY and CDR2 is SMNVEV (reference sequence). Deletions cut 5 bases from V and 9 bases from J, with 20 bases between.

The chain recombines TRBV5-6 with TRBJ2-1, with 10 bases matching TRBD2. Germline CDR1 and CDR2: SGHDT and YYEEEE. The CDR3 length is 17 residues. Losses at the gene ends were 2 bases for V and 5 bases for J; bases not matched to a gene: 10. The chain's CDR3 is CASSFPVSGGSDNEQFF. The CDR3 bases are TGTGCCAGCAGCTTTCCCGTTAGCGGGGGGTCGGACAATGAGCAGTTCTTC.

J is TRBJ1-1 and V is TRBV30; the match to TRBD1 covers 8 bases. There are 12 residues in the CDR3. Germline V gives CDR1 GTSNPN, CDR2 SVGIG (reference sequence). The J segment lost 1 base and the V segment lost 7 bases, leaving 2 bases of the junction unmatched. In DNA, the CDR3 is TGTGCCTTGGACAGGGAGAACACTGAAGCTTTCTTT. Its protein product is CALDRENTEAFF.

This chain uses TRBV29-1 with TRBJ2-3; D ambiguous. From germline, CDR1 is SQVTM and CDR2 ANQGSEA. The V gene lost 4 bases and the J gene lost 2 bases, with 10 bases spanning the gap. CDR3 size: 13 residues. CDR3 loop: CSVGGVITDTQYF. DNA of the CDR3: TGCAGCGTTGGAGGAGTGATCACAGATACGCAGTATTTT.

The chain is built from TRBV23-1 and TRBJ2-7; possible D gene TRBD1, 7 bases. TRBV23-1 is annotated as an ORF whose role is uncertain. V lost 3 bases to trimming and J lost 6 bases, with 24 bases between them. CDR3 length: 17 residues. Here the CDR3 DNA reads TGCGCCAGCAGTCACCCGACTTACAGGGGAGGTTGGCGCGAGCAGTACTTC. It codes for CASSHPTYRGGWREQYF.

Turning to this clone: Mismatch with germline at one junction end may stem from a read error. The chain carries TRBV28 and TRBJ2-7, with 7 bases lining up with TRBD1. The CDR3 loop spans 14 amino acids. Per germline, CDR1 MDHEN and CDR2 SYDVKM. The CDR3 is CAGRFGDSSYEQYF. As DNA, the CDR3 is TGTGCCGGCAGGTTTGGGGACAGCTCCTACGAGCAGTACTTC. Using reference TRBV28 and TRBJ2-7 for the parts outside the CDR3, the full variable domain is DVKVTQSSRYLVKRTGEKVFLECVQDMDHENMFWYRQDPGLGLRLIYFSYDVKMKEKGDIPEGYSVSREKKERFSLILESASTNQTSMYLCAGRFGDSSYEQYFGPGTRLTVT.

The chain joins TRBV5-1 to TRBJ1-2, with 8 nucleotides matching TRBD1. The trim removed 2 bases at V and 5 bases at J, leaving 11 bases unmatched. In germline, CDR1 is SGHRS, CDR2 YFSETQ. The CDR3 length is 16 residues. The CDR3 loop is CASSLQGVADLYGYTF. CDR3 nucleotide sequence: TGCGCCAGCAGCTTACAGGGGGTTGCGGACCTGTATGGCTACACCTTC. The full variable domain, rest sourced from reference TRBV5-1 and TRBJ1-2, is KAGVTQTPRYLIKTRGQQVTLSCSPISGHRSVSWYQQTPGQGLQFLFEYFSETQRNKGNFPGRFSGRQFSNSRSEMNVSTLELGDSALYLCASSLQGVADLYGYTFGSGTRLTVV.

This chain uses TRBV5-1 with TRBJ2-7, with 8 positions matching TRBD1. The CDR3 spans 13 residues. The germline CDR1 and CDR2 sequences are SGHRS and YFSETQ. J was trimmed by 4 bases and V by 0 bases; bases with no gene match: 0. The CDR3 DNA reads TGCGCCAGCAGCTTGGGGACAGGGTACGAGCAGTACTTC. This sequence encodes CASSLGTGYEQYF.

This clone was seen only a few times. The chain has TRBV4-1 and TRBJ2-2; 9 bases are a match to TRBD1. This CDR3 has 16 residues. The V segment lost 1 base and the J segment 4 bases; nucleotides outside the gene matches: 4. Germline values: CDR1 MGHRA, CDR2 YSYEKL. This CDR3 is CASSQGTGVTTGELFF. The CDR3 DNA is TGCGCCAGCAGCCAAGGGACAGGGGTGACCACCGGGGAGCTGTTTTTT.

The table lists this clone with a few counts. V usage is TRBV7-6 and J usage is TRBJ1-5, with 7 bases matching TRBD1. CDR1 and CDR2 (germline): SGHVS, FNYEAQ. J lost 5 bases, V lost 5 bases, and 18 bases had no gene match. The CDR3 is 18 residues long. CDR3 protein: CASSPQRTRQGEYQPQHF. The CDR3 DNA reads TGTGCCAGCAGCCCCCAGCGGACGAGACAGGGTGAGTATCAGCCCCAGCATTTT.

This chain links TRBV6-1 with TRBJ2-7, with D perhaps matching TRBD2 (6 bases). Germline values: CDR1 MNHNS, CDR2 SASEGT. The CDR3 consists of 14 residues. The V end was cut by 7 bases, the J end by 5 bases, with 18 bases between. Written as DNA, the CDR3 is TGTGCCAGCACCTCATGGGGGGTGAGCAACGAGCAGTACTTC. This codes for CASTSWGVSNEQYF.

The V call is TRBV18, the J call TRBJ2-7, with TRBD1 matching 9 bases. This CDR3 region has 13 residues. The germline V gene encodes CDR1 KGHSH and CDR2 LQKENI. CDR3: CPSRTGAPYEQYF. CDR3 nucleotide sequence: TGTCCCTCGCGGACAGGGGCCCCCTACGAGCAGTACTTC.

The genes are TRBV4-1 and TRBJ1-6; D is perhaps TRBD1 (5 bases). The CDR3 contains 16 residues. Germline-derived CDR1 and CDR2 are MGHRA and YSYEKL. The germline V and J ends were trimmed by 3 bases and 4 bases, with 13 bases remaining between them. The CDR3 sequence: CASSHGQGRYNSPLHF. DNA for the CDR3: TGCGCCAGCAGCCACGGTCAGGGTCGTTATAATTCACCCCTCCACTTT.

The genes are TRBV15 and TRBJ2-5, with 7 bases aligning to TRBD1. V gave up 1 base and J gave up 0 bases; unmatched junction bases: 8. CDR1 is LNHNV, CDR2 YYDKDF, per germline (reference sequence). CDR3 length: 17 residues. The CDR3 DNA is TGTGCCACCAGCAGAGTAGGGCAGGGGGTTTACCAAGAGACCCAGTACTTC. Encoded protein: CATSRVGQGVYQETQYF.